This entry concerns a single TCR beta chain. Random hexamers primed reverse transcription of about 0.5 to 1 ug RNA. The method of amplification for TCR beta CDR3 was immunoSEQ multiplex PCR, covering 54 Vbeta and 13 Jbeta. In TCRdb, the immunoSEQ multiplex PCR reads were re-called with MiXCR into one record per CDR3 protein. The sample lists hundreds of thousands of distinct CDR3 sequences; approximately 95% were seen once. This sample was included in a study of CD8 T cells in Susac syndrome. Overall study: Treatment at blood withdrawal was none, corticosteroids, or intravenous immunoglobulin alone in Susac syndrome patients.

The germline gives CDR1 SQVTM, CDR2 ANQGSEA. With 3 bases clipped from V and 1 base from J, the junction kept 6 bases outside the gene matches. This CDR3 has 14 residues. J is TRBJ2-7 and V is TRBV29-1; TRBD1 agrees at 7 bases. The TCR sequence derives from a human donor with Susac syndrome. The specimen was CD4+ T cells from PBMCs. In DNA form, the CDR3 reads TGCAGCGTTGAGATCGGCAGGGGGTCCTACGAGCAGTACTTC. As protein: CSVEIGRGSYEQYF.